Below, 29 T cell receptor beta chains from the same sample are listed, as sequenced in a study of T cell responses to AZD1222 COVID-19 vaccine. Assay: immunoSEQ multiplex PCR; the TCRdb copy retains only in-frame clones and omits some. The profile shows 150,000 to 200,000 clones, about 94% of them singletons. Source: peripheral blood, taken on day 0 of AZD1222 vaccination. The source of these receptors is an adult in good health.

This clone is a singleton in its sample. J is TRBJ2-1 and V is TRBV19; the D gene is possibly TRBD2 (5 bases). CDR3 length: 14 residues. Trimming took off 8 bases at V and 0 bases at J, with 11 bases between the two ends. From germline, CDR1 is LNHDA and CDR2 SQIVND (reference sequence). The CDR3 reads CASQDYSSYNEQFF. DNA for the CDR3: TGTGCCAGTCAAGACTATAGCTCCTACAATGAGCAGTTCTTC.

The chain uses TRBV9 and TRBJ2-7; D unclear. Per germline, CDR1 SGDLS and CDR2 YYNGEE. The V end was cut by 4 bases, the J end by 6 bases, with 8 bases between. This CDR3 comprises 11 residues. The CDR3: CASSPPGEQYF. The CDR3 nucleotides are TGTGCCAGCAGCCCCCCCGGCGAGCAGTACTTC.

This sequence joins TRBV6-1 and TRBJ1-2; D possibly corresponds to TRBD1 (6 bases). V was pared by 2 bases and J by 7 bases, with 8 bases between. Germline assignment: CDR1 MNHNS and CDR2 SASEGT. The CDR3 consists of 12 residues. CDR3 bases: TGTGCCAGCAGTGAACAGGGGACTGGCTACACCTTC. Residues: CASSEQGTGYTF.

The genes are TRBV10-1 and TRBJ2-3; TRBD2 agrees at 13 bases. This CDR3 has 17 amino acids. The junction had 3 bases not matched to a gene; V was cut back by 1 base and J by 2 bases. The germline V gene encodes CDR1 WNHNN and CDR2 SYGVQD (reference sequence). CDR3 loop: CASSELGLAGLTDTQYF. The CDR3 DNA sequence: TGCGCCAGCAGTGAGTTGGGACTAGCGGGACTCACAGATACGCAGTATTTT.

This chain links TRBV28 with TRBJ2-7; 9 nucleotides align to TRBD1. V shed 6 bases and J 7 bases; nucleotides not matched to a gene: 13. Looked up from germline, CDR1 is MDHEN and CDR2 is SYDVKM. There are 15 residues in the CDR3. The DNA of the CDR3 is TGTGCCAGCAGCCGACCGGGACAGGGTTTAGGTGAGCAGTACTTC. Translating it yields CASSRPGQGLGEQYF. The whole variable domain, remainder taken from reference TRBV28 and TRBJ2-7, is DVKVTQSSRYLVKRTGEKVFLECVQDMDHENMFWYRQDPGLGLRLIYFSYDVKMKEKGDIPEGYSVSREKKERFSLILESASTNQTSMYLCASSRPGQGLGEQYFGPGTRLTVT.

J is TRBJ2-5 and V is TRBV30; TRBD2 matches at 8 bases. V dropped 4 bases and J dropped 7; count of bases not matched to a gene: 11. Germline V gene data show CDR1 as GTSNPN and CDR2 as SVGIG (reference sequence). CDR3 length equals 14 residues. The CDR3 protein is CAWTPGTSRGTQYF. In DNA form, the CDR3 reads TGTGCCTGGACTCCAGGGACTAGTCGAGGGACCCAGTACTTC.

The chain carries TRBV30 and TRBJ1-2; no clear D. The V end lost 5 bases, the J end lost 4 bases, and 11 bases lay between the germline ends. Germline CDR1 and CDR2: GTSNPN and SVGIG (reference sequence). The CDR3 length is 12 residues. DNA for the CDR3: TGTGCCTGGCGGAGGGAGGGCTATGGCTACACCTTC. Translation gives CAWRREGYGYTF.

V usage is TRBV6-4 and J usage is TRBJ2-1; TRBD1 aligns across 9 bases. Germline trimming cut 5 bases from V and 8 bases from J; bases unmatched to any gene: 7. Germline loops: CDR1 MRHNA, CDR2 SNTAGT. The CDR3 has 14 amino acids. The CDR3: CASSTGQGPYEQFF. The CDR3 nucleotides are TGTGCCAGCAGTACGGGACAGGGTCCTTATGAGCAGTTCTTC.

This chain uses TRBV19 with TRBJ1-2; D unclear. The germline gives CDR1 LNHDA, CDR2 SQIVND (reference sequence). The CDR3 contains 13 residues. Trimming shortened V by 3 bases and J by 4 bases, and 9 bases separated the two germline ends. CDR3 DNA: TGTGCCAGTAGTATGGGCAGAGGCTATGGCTACACCTTC. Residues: CASSMGRGYGYTF.

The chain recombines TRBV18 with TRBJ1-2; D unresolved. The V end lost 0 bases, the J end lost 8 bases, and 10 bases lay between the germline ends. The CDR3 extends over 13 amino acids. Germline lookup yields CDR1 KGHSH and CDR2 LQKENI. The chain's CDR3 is CASSPPTGNGYTF. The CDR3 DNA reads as TGTGCCAGCTCACCACCCACGGGGAACGGCTACACCTTC.

For the CDR3, the DNA is TGTGCCAGCAGCTCCCCGGGACAGGGCGGGTACGAGCAGTACTTC. Translating gives CASSSPGQGGYEQYF. The genes are TRBV5-4 and TRBJ2-7; 9 bases map to TRBD1. Per germline, CDR1 SGHNT and CDR2 YYREEE (reference sequence). The CDR3 has 15 residues. Losses at the gene ends were 3 bases for V and 4 bases for J; bases not matched to a gene: 8. The whole variable domain, remainder taken from reference TRBV5-4 and TRBJ2-7, is ETGVTQSPTHLIKTRGQQVTLRCSSQSGHNTVSWYQQALGQGPQFIFQYYREEENGRGNFPPRFSGLQFPNYSSELNVNALELDDSALYLCASSSPGQGGYEQYFGPGTRLTVT.

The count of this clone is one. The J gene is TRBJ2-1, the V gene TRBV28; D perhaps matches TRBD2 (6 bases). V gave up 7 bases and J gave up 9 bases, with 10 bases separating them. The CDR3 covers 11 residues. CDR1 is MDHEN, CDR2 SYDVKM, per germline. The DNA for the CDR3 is TGTGCCAGCACCCTAGCGACTGAGCAGTTCTTC. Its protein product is CASTLATEQFF. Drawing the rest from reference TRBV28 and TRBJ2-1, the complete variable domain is DVKVTQSSRYLVKRTGEKVFLECVQDMDHENMFWYRQDPGLGLRLIYFSYDVKMKEKGDIPEGYSVSREKKERFSLILESASTNQTSMYLCASTLATEQFFGPGTRLTVL.

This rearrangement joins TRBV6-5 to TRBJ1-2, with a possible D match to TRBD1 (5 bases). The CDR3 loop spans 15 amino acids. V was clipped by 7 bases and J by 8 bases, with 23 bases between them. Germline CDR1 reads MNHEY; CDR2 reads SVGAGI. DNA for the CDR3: TGTGCCAGCACCGAACTCCCATTGAGGGGCGGAGGCTACACCTTC. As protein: CASTELPLRGGGYTF.

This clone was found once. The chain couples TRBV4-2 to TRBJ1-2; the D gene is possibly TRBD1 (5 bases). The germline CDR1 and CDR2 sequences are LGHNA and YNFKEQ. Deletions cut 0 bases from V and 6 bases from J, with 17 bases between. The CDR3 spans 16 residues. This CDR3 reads CASSQDQDNGENGYTF. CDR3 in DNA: TGTGCCAGCAGCCAAGATCAGGACAATGGGGAAAATGGCTACACCTTC.

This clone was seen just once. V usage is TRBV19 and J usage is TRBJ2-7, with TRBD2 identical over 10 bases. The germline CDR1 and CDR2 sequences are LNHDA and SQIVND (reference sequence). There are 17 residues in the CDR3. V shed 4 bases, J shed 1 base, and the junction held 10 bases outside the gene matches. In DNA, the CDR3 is TGTGCCAGTAGTAAGGGTGGTCTAGCGGGAGAGTCCTACGAGCAGTACTTC. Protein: CASSKGGLAGESYEQYF.

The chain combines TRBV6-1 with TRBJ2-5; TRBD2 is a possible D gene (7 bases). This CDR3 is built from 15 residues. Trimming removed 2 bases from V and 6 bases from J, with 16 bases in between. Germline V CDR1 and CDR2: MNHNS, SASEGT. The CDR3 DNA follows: TGTGCCAGCAGTGAATTGGGGGGGCCAAGGCAGACCCAGTACTTC. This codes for CASSELGGPRQTQYF.

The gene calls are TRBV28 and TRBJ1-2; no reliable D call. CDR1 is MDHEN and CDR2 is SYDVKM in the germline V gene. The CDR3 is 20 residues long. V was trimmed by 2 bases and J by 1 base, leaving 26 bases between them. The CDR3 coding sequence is TGTGCCAGCAGTTTACCCCCTCAAGGCTTTGCGGAATCCAATAACTATGGCTACACCTTC. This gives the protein CASSLPPQGFAESNNYGYTF.

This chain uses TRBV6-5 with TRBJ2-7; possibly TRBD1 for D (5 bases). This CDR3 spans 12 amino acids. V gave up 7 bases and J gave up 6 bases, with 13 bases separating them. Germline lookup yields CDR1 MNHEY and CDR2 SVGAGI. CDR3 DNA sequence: TGTGCCAGCACGGCAGGGCGAGGCGAGCAGTACTTC. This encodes CASTAGRGEQYF.

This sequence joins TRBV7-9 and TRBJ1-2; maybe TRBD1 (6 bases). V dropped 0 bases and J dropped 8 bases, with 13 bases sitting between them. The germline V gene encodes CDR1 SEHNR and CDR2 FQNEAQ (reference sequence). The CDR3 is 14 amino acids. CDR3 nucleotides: TGTGCCAGCAGCTTAGCGTGGGCAGGGGACGGCTACACCTTC. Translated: CASSLAWAGDGYTF.

CDR3 amino acids: CASSTTGSTDTQYF. The CDR3 DNA reads as TGCGCCAGCAGCACGACAGGGAGCACAGATACGCAGTATTTT. This chain links TRBV5-1 with TRBJ2-3; TRBD1 agrees at 7 bases. Looked up from germline, CDR1 is SGHRS and CDR2 is YFSETQ. This CDR3 contains 14 residues. The ends lost 4 bases at V and 0 bases at J; junction bases unmatched: 2.

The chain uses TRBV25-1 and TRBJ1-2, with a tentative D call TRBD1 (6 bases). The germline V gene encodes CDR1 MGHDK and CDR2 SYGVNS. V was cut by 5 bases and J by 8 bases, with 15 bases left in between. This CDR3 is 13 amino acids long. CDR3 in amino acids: CASSPGTTGGYTF. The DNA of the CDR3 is TGTGCCAGCAGTCCAGGGACAACGGGAGGCTACACCTTC.

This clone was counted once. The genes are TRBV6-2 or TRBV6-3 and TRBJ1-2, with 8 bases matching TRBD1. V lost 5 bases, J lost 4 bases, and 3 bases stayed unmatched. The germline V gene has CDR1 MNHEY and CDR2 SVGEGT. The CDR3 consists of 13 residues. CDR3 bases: TGTGCCAGCAGTCCAGGGGGCGGCTATGGCTACACCTTC. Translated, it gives CASSPGGGYGYTF.

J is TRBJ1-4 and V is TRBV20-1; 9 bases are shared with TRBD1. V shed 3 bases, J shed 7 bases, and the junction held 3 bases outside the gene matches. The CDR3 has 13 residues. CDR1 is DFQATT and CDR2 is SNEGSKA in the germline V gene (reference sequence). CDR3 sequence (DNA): TGCAGTGCTAGTAAGGACAGGGGTGAAAAACTGTTTTTT. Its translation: CSASKDRGEKLFF.

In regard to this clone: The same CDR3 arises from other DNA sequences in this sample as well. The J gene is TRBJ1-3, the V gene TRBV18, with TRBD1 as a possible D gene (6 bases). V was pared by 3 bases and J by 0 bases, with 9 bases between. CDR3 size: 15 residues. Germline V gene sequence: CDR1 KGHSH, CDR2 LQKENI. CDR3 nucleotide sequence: TGTGCCAGCTCACCGACAGGAAGCTCTGGAAACACCATATATTTT. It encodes CASSPTGSSGNTIYF.

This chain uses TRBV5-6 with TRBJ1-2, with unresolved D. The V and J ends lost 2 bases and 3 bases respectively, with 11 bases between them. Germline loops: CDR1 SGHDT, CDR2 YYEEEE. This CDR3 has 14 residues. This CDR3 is CASSFRSRDYGYTF. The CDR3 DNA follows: TGTGCCAGCAGCTTTCGGAGCCGGGACTATGGCTACACCTTC.

The DNA for the CDR3 is TGTGCCAGCAGCTCCCAAGAGACCCAGTACTTC. Translation gives CASSSQETQYF. This rearrangement joins TRBV5-4 to TRBJ2-5; D remains ambiguous. This CDR3 spans 11 amino acids. From germline, CDR1 is SGHNT and CDR2 YYREEE (reference sequence). Trimming took off 3 bases at V and 1 base at J, with 1 base between the two ends. The full variable domain, in which reference TRBV5-4 and TRBJ2-5 provide the parts outside the CDR3, is ETGVTQSPTHLIKTRGQQVTLRCSSQSGHNTVSWYQQALGQGPQFIFQYYREEENGRGNFPPRFSGLQFPNYSSELNVNALELDDSALYLCASSSQETQYFGPGTRLLVL.

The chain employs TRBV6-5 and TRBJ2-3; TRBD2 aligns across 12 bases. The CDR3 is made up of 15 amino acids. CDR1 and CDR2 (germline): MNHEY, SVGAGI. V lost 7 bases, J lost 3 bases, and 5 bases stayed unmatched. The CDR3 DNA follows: TGTGCCAGCAAGCTACTAGCGGGAGGTACAGATACGCAGTATTTT. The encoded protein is CASKLLAGGTDTQYF.

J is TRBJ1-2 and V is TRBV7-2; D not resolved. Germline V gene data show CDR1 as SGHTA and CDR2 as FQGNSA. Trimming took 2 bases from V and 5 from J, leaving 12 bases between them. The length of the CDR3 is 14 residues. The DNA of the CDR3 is TGTGCCAGCAGCTTAAGGAGGGCAGCTTATGGCTACACCTTC. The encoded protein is CASSLRRAAYGYTF.

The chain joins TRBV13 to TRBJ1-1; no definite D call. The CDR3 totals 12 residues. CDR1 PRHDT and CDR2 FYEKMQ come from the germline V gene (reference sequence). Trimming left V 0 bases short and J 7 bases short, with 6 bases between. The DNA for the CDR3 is TGTGCCAGCAGCTTAGGAGGGAATGAAGCTTTCTTT. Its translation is CASSLGGNEAFF.